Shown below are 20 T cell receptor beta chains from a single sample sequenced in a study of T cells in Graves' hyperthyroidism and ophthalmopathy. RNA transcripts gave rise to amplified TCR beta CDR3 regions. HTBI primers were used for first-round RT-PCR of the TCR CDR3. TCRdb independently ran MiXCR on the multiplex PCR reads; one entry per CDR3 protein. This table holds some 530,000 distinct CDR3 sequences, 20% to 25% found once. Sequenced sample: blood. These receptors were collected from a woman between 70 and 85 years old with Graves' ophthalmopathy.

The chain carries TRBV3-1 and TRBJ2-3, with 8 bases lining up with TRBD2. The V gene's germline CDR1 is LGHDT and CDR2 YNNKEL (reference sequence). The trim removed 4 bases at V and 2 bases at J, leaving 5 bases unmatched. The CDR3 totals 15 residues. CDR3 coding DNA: TGTGCCAGCAGCCCGGGCGGGGGGATCACAGATACGCAGTATTTT. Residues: CASSPGGGITDTQYF.

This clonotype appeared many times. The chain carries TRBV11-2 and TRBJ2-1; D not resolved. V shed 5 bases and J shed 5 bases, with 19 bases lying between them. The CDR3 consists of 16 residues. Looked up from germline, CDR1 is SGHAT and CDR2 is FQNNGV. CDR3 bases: TGTGCCAGCAGCCCCGCCTCTCTCGTAGTCAACAATGAGCAGTTCTTC. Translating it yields CASSPASLVVNNEQFF.

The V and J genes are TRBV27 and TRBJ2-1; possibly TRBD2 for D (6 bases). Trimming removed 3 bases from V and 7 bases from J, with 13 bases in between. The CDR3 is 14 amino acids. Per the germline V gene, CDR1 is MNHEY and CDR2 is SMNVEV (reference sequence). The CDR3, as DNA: TGTGCCAGCAGTTTCCTGGGAGGAGGGAATGAGCAGTTCTTC. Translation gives CASSFLGGGNEQFF.

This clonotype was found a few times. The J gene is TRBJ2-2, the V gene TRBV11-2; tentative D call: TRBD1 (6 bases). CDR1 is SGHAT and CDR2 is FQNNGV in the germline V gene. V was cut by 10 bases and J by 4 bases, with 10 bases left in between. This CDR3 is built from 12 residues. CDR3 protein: CAIWGRTGELFF. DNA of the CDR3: TGTGCCATTTGGGGGCGCACCGGGGAGCTGTTTTTT.

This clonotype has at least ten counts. CDR3 protein: CASSLDSSSYNEQFF. In nucleotides, the CDR3 is TGTGCCAGCAGCTTGGACAGCAGCTCCTACAATGAGCAGTTCTTC. The chain joins TRBV7-3 to TRBJ2-1; the D gene is possibly TRBD1 (6 bases). Per germline, CDR1 SGHTA and CDR2 FQGTGA. The CDR3 length is 15 residues. The V end was cut by 3 bases, the J end by 0 bases, with 9 bases between.

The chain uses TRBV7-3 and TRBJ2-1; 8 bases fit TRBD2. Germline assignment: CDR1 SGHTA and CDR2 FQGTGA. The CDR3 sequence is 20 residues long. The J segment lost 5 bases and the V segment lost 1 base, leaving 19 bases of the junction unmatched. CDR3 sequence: CASSLIPASGSRRGNNEQFF. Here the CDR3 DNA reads TGTGCCAGCAGCTTAATTCCTGCGAGCGGGAGTCGAAGGGGGAACAATGAGCAGTTCTTC. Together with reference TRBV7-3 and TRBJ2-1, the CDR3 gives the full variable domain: GAGVSQTPSNKVTEKGKYVELRCDPISGHTALYWYRQSLGQGPEFLIYFQGTGAADDSGLPNDRFFAVRPEGSVSTLKIQRTERGDSAVYLCASSLIPASGSRRGNNEQFFGPGTRLTVL.

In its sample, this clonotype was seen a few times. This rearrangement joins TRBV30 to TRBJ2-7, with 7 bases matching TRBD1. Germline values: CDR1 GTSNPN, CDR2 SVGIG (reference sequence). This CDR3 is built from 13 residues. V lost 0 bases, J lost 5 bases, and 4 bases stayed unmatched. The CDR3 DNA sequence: TGTGCCTGGAGTGTAAAGGGGGCTGACGAGCAGTACTTC. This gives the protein CAWSVKGADEQYF.

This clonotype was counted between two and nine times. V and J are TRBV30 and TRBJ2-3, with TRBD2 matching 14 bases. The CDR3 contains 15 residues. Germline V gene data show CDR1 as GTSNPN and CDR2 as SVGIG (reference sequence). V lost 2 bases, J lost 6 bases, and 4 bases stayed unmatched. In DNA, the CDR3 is TGTGCCTGGAGTCGGGGACTAGCGGGAGAGGATACGCAGTATTTT. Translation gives CAWSRGLAGEDTQYF.

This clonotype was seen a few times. Here the CDR3 reads CASSEESRDSDEAFF. The CDR3 bases are TGTGCCAGCAGTGAAGAGAGCCGGGACAGCGATGAAGCTTTCTTT. The chain is built from TRBV25-1 and TRBJ1-1; 7 bases are shared with TRBD1. After removal of 2 bases from V and 7 bases from J, the junction contained 10 bases not matched to a gene. This CDR3 has 15 amino acids. Looked up from germline, CDR1 is MGHDK and CDR2 is SYGVNS.

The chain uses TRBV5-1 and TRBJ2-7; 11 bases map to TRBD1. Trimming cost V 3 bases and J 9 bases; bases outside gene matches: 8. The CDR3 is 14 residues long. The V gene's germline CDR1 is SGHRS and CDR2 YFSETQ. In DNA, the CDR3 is TGCGCCAGCAGCTCCGGGACAGGGGGGTTTTGGCAGTACTTC. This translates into CASSSGTGGFWQYF.

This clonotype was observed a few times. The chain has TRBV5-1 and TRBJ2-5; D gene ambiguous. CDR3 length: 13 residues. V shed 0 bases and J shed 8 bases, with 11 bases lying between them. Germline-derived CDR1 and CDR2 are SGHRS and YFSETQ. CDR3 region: CASSLEPPSTQYF. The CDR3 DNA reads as TGCGCCAGCAGCTTGGAACCGCCAAGCACCCAGTACTTC. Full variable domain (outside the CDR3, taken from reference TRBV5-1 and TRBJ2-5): KAGVTQTPRYLIKTRGQQVTLSCSPISGHRSVSWYQQTPGQGLQFLFEYFSETQRNKGNFPGRFSGRQFSNSRSEMNVSTLELGDSALYLCASSLEPPSTQYFGPGTRLLVL.

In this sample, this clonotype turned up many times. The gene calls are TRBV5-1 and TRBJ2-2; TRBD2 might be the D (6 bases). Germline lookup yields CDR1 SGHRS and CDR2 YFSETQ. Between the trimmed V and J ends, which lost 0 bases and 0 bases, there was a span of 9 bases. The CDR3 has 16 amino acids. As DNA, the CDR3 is TGCGCCAGCAGCTTGGGCGGGACTTCGAACACCGGGGAGCTGTTTTTT. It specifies CASSLGGTSNTGELFF. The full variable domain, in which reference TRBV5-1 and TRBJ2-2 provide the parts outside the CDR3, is KAGVTQTPRYLIKTRGQQVTLSCSPISGHRSVSWYQQTPGQGLQFLFEYFSETQRNKGNFPGRFSGRQFSNSRSEMNVSTLELGDSALYLCASSLGGTSNTGELFFGEGSRLTVL.

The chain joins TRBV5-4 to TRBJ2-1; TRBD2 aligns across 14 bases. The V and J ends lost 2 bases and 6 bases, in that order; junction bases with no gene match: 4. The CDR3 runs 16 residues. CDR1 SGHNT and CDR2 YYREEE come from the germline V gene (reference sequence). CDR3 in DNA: TGTGCCAGCAGCTTACCCGGGACTAGCGGGAGCAATGAGCAGTTCTTC. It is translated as CASSLPGTSGSNEQFF.

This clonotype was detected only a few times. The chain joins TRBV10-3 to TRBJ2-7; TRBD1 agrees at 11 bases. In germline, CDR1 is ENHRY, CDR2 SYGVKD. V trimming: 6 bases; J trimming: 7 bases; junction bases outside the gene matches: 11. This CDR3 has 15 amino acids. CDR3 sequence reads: CAISPPGQGGGEQYF. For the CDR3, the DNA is TGTGCCATCAGCCCCCCGGGACAGGGGGGTGGAGAGCAGTACTTC.

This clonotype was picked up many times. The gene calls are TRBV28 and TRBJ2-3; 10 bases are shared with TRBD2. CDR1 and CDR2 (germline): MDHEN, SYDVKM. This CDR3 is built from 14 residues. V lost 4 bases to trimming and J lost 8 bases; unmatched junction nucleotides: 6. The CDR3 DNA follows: TGTGCCAGCAGTTCTAGCGGGAGAGGGGGTACGCAGTATTTT. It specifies CASSSSGRGGTQYF.

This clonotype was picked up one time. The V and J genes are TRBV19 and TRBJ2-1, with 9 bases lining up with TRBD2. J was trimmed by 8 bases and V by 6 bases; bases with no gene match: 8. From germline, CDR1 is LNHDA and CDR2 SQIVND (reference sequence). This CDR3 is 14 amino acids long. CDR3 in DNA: TGTGCCAGTAGACCGGGACTAGCCCCGGATGAGCAGTTCTTC. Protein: CASRPGLAPDEQFF. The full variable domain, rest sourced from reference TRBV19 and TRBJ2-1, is DGGITQSPKYLFRKEGQNVTLSCEQNLNHDAMYWYRQDPGQGLRLIYYSQIVNDFQKGDIAEGYSVSREKKESFPLTVTSAQKNPTAFYLCASRPGLAPDEQFFGPGTRLTVL.

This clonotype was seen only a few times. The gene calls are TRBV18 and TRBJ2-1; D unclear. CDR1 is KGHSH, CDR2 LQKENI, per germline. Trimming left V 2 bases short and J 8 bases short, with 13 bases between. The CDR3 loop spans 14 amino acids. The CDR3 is CASSPFGPSDEQFF. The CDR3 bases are TGTGCCAGCTCACCATTCGGGCCGTCCGATGAGCAGTTCTTC.

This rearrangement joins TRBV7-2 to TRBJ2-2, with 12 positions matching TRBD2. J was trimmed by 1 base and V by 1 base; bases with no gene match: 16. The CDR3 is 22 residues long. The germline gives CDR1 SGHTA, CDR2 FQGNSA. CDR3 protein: CASSLVVGLGLAGRLNTGELFF. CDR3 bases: TGTGCCAGCAGCTTAGTAGTCGGTCTTGGACTAGCGGGACGGCTGAACACCGGGGAGCTGTTTTTT.

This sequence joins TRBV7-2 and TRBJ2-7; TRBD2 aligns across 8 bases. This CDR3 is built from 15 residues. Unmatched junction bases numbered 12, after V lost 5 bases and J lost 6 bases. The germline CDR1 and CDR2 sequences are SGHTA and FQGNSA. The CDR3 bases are TGTGCCAGCAGCCCCCGGACTAGCTTGTGGAGCGAGCAGTACTTC. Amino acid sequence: CASSPRTSLWSEQYF.

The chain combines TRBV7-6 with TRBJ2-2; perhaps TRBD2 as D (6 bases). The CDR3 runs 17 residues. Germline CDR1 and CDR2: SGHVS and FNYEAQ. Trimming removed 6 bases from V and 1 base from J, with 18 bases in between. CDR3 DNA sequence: TGTGCCAGCAGTTCACCGAAACCAGCGGGGAACACCGGGGAGCTGTTTTTT. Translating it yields CASSSPKPAGNTGELFF.